This T cell receptor (beta chain) emerged from a study of graft-versus-host responses after intestinal transplantation. Study-wide background: Every recipient had anti-thymocyte globulin induction and around 3 years of tacrolimus plus steroids.

The protocol was immunoSEQ multiplex PCR, while the TCRdb copy is restricted to in-frame clones and leaves out a portion. In the table there are approximately 60,000 clones, around 90% of which are singletons. This CDR3 is built from 15 residues. V was pared by 8 bases and J by 1 base, with 17 bases between. CDR1 SGHTA and CDR2 FQGTGA come from the germline V gene. Sequencing was performed on PBMCs, taken 26 days after transplant. This receptor was obtained from a human patient who received an intestinal transplant, so some T cells may come from the graft donor. The gene calls are TRBV7-3 and TRBJ2-5, with a possible D match to TRBD1 (6 bases). This CDR3 reads CASARQGSPQETQYF. In DNA, the CDR3 is TGTGCCAGCGCAAGGCAGGGGAGCCCCCAAGAGACCCAGTACTTC.